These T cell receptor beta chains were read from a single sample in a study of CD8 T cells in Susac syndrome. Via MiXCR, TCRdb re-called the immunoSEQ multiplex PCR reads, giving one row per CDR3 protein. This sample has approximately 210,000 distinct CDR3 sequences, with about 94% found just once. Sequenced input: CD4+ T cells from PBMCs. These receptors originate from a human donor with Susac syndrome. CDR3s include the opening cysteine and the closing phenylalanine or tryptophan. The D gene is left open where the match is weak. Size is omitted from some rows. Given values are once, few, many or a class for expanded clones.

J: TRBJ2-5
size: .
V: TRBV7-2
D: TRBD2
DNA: TGTGCCAGCAGCTTTAGCGGGGGGGCCGACGAGACCCAGTACTTC
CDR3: CASSFSGGADETQYF

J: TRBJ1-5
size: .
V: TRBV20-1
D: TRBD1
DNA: TGCAGTGCCCAGGACAGGGTAAATCAGCCCCAGCATTTT
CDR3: CSAQDRVNQPQHF

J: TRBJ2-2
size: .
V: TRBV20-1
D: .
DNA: TGCAGTGCTAGAGGGGGAGCGAACACCGGGGAGCTGTTTTTT
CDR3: CSARGGANTGELFF

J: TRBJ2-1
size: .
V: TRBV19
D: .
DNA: TGTGCCAGTAGTATAGACAATGAGCAGTTCTTC
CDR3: CASSIDNEQFF

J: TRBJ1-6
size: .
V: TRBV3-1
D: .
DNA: TGTGCCAGCAGCCAGGCCGCGATGCGCGCTTCACCCCTCCACTTT
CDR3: CASSQAAMRASPLHF

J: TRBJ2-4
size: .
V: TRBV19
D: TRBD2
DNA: TGTGCCAGTCGCCTCCTGGGGGGGGCCAAAAACATTCAGTACTTC
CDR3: CASRLLGGAKNIQYF

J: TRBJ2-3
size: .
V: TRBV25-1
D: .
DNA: TGTGCCAGCAGTGCTAGACCGGGCTTAGACACAGATACGCAGTATTTT
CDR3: CASSARPGLDTDTQYF

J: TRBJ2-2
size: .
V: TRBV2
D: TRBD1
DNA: TGTGCCAGCAGGAGGACAGGGCACACCGGGGAGCTGTTTTTT
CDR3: CASRRTGHTGELFF

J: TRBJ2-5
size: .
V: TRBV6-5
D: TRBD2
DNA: TGTGCCAGCAGTTCGACTAGCGGGGGGGCTCATGAGACCCAGTACTTC
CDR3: CASSSTSGGAHETQYF

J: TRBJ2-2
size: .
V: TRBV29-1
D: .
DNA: TGCAGCGCGTCACAGGGTAACGGGGAGCTGTTTTTT
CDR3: CSASQGNGELFF

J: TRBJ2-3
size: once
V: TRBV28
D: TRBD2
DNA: TGTGCCAGCAGCCGCGGGGACGGGGGGTCAGATACGCAGTATTTT
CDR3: CASSRGDGGSDTQYF

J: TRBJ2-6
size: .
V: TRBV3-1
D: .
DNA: TGTGCCAGCAGCCAAGCCGGCGGAAGTGTACAGACCCTTTTCTCTGGGGCCAACGTCCTGACTTTC
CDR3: CASSQAGGSVQTLFSGANVLTF

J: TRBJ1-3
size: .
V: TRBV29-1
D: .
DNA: TGCAGCGCGACCGGGGGCGCGAACACCATATATTTT
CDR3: CSATGGANTIYF

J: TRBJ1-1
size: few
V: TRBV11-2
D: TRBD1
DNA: TGTGCCAGCAGCTTTACAGGGGGCACTGAAGCTTTCTTT
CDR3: CASSFTGGTEAFF

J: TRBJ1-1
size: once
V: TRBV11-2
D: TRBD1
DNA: TGTGCCAGCAGCCCCCCTGGACAGGGGCTCACTGAAGCTTTCTTT
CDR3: CASSPPGQGLTEAFF

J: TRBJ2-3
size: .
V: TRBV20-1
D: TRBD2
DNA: TGCAGTGCTAGAGTTATAGCGGGGGGACCAGATACGCAGTATTTT
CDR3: CSARVIAGGPDTQYF

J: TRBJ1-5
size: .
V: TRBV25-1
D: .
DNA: TGTGCCAGCAGTGATCAGGGGAAGGGCAATCAGCCCCAGCATTTT
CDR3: CASSDQGKGNQPQHF

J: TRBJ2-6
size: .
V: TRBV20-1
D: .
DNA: TGCAGTGCTAGAGGGGGGACAGGGGCCAACGTCCTGACTTTC
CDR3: CSARGGTGANVLTF

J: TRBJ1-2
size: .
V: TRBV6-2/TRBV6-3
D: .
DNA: TGTGCCAGCAGGTTGGCGTTGGAGGTCCCTTATGGCTACACCTTC
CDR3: CASRLALEVPYGYTF

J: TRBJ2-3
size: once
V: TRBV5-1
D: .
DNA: TGCGCCAGCAGCTTGGGAGGAATTGCAGATACGCAGTATTTT
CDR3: CASSLGGIADTQYF

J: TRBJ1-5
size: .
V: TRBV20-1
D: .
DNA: TGCAGTGCCCGCCCGGTTAATAGCAATCAGCCCCAGCATTTT
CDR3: CSARPVNSNQPQHF

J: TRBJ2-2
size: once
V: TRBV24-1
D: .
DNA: TGTGCCACCAGTGCCCGAACTAACACCGGGGAGCTGTTTTTT
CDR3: CATSARTNTGELFF

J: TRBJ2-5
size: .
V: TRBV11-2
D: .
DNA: TGTGCCAGCAGCCGCACGGGGGAGGAAGAGACCCAGTACTTC
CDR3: CASSRTGEEETQYF

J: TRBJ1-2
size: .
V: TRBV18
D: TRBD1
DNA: TGTGCCAGCTCACCAGAGGGGGCGCCGGGCTACACCTTC
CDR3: CASSPEGAPGYTF

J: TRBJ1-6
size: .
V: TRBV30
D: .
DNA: TGTGCCTTTTCGGCGAATTCACCCCTCCACTTT
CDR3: CAFSANSPLHF

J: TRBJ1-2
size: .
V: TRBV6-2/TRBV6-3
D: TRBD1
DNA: TGTGCCAGCAGTCTCCGGGACAGTCTTGGCTACACCTTC
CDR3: CASSLRDSLGYTF

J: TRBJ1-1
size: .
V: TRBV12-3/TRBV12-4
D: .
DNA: TGTGCCAGCTCCGTTGCGGGGGCGAACACTGAAGCTTTCTTT
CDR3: CASSVAGANTEAFF

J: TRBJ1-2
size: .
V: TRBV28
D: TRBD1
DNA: TGTGCCAGTGTCCGGGACAGGGGTGGCTACACCTTC
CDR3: CASVRDRGGYTF

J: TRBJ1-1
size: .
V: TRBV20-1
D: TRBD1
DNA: TGCAGTGCCGTCATCGACAGGGGGAACACTGAAGCTTTCTTT
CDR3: CSAVIDRGNTEAFF

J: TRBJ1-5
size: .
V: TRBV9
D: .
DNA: TGTGCCAGCAGCGTAGGCAGTAATAGCAATCAGCCCCAGCATTTT
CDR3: CASSVGSNSNQPQHF

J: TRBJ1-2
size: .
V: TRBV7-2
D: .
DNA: TGTGCCAGCAGCTTAGCGCACGGTTACTCTAACTATGGCTACACCTTC
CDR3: CASSLAHGYSNYGYTF

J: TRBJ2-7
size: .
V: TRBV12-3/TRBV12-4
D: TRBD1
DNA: TGTGCCAGCCGGGACAGGCGAAACTCGGGGTACGAGCAGTACTTC
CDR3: CASRDRRNSGYEQYF

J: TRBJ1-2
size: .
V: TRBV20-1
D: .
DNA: TGCAGTGCTAGAGCGGATGGCTACACCTTC
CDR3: CSARADGYTF

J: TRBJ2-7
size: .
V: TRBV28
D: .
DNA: TGTGCCAGCAGTCTCTCCCAGGGCTACGAGCAGTACTTC
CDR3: CASSLSQGYEQYF

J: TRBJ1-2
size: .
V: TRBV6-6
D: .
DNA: TGTGCCAGCAGGTTAACAGGGTCCAACTATGGCTACACCTTC
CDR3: CASRLTGSNYGYTF

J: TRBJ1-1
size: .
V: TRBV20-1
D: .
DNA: TGCAGTGCTAGTCGGACCAGGGAATCTGAAGCTTTCTTT
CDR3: CSASRTRESEAFF

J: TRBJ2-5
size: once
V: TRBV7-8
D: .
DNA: TGTGCCAGCAGCTACACAACAGGGTCATCGTCAGAGACCCAGTACTTC
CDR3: CASSYTTGSSSETQYF

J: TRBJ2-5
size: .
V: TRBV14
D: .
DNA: TGTGCCAGCAGCCGGAACCAGGGATCGTACCAAGAGACCCAGTACTTC
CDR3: CASSRNQGSYQETQYF

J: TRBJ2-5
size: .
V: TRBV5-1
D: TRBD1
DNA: TGCGCCAGCAGCCGGGACAGAACTGAGACCCAGTACTTC
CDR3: CASSRDRTETQYF

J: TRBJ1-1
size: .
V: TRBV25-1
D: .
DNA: TGTGCCAGCAGGGGATTCCATCCTGAAGCTTTCTTT
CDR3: CASRGFHPEAFF

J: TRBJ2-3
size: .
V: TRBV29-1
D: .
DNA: TGCAGCGTACAGGTTTCGGCCGCAGATACGCAGTATTTT
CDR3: CSVQVSAADTQYF

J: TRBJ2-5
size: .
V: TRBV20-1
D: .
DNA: TGCAGTGCTTTCTACCAAGGGGAGACCCAGTACTTC
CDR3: CSAFYQGETQYF

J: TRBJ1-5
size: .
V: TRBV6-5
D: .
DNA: TGTGCCAGCAGTTACTCGGGTTGGCAGGCCAATAGCAATCAGCCCCAGCATTTT
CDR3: CASSYSGWQANSNQPQHF

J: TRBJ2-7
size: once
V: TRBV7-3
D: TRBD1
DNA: TGTGCCAGCAGCACAAGGGGTCCTGGACAGGCGTTTAGCTACGAGCAGTACTTC
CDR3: CASSTRGPGQAFSYEQYF

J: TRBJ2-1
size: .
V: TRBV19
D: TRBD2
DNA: TGTGCCAGTAGTATAGCGGGGGGGCCCCCCTACAATGAGCAGTTCTTC
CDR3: CASSIAGGPPYNEQFF

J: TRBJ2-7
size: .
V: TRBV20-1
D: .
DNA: TGCAGTGCTAGAAGCCCTCCCTACGAGCAGTACTTC
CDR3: CSARSPPYEQYF

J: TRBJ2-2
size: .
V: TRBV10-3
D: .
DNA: TGTGCCATCAGTGAAGAGGGGGTCCCGAACACCGGGGAGCTGTTTTTT
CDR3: CAISEEGVPNTGELFF

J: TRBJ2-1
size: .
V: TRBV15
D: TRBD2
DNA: TGTGCCACCAGCGGGCGAGCGGGGTACAATGAGCAGTTCTTC
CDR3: CATSGRAGYNEQFF

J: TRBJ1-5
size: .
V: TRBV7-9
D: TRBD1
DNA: TGTGCCAGCAGCCCGGACAGGGACAATCAGCCCCAGCATTTT
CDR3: CASSPDRDNQPQHF

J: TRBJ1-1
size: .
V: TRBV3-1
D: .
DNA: TGTGCCAGCAGCCAAGGGCGGTGGAGTGAAGCTTTCTTT
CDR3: CASSQGRWSEAFF

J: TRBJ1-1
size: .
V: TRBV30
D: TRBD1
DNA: TGTGCCTGGAGGGAACAGGGGGCCAACACTGAAGCTTTCTTT
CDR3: CAWREQGANTEAFF

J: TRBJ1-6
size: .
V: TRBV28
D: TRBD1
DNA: TGTGCCAGCAGTTTACGGACAGGTGCGATCAATTCACCCCTCCACTTT
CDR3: CASSLRTGAINSPLHF

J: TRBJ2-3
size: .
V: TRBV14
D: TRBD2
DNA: TGTGCCAGCAGTCGGGTAGCGGGGGGCAAAGATACGCAGTATTTT
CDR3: CASSRVAGGKDTQYF

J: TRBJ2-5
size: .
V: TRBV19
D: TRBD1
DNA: TGTGCCAGTAGCCCGGGACAGGGGCGAGGGGAGACCCAGTACTTC
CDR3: CASSPGQGRGETQYF

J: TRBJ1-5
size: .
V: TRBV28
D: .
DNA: TGTGCCAGCAGTTTAGGTGGGCTTCCAACCAATCAGCCCCAGCATTTT
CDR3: CASSLGGLPTNQPQHF

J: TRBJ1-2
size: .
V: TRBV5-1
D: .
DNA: TGCGCCAGCAGCCAGACCCCGGGACGGATGGGGCATGGCTACACCTTC
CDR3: CASSQTPGRMGHGYTF